This T cell receptor (beta chain) was captured in a study of blood T cell repertoires in COVID-19. Study overall: Samples of COVID-19 (acute and convalescent) were obtained from the United States, Italy and Spain. The cDNA or gDNA used as material had been derived from T cells, B-cell-depleted T cells, or PBMCs.

CDR1 and CDR2 (germline): MDHEN, SYDVKM. V shed 6 bases, J shed 2 bases, and the junction held 15 bases outside the gene matches. CDR3 length: 17 amino acids. Per the study methods: Using reference gene primer amplification, nucleated cell counts were estimated. Method: immunoSEQ multiplex PCR; TCRdb's copy keeps in-frame clones and lacks some. The DNA was the basis for D and trimming; V, J and clone size are from that table. The table includes 120,000 or so clones, under 90% detected once. The sample was peripheral blood. The source is a woman in her 70s with acute or convalescent COVID-19. This sequence joins TRBV28 and TRBJ2-7, with TRBD1 identical over 8 bases. The CDR3 sequence: CASRSGTGPLLTYEQYF. DNA for the CDR3: TGTGCCAGCAGATCCGGGACAGGCCCACTACTTACCTACGAGCAGTACTTC.